The present T cell receptor (beta chain) was sequenced within a study of response to subunit inactivated influenza vaccine. TCRdb reprocessed the RT-PCR reads with MiXCR, giving one entry per CDR3 protein. The sample contains under 950,000 distinct CDR3 sequences, 20% to 25% of which appear only once. The germline V gene has CDR1 SGDLS and CDR2 YYNGEE. The CDR3 contains 14 residues. V dropped 0 bases and J dropped 7 bases, with 11 bases sitting between them. This TCR was sampled from a man in his fifties or sixties who received an inactivated influenza vaccine. The genes are TRBV9 and TRBJ2-4; D is perhaps TRBD2 (5 bases). The sample in question was PBMCs from blood, obtained more than 4 days after vaccination. The CDR3 DNA reads TGTGCCAGCAGCGTAGACGCGGGCGGGAACATTCAGTACTTC. This encodes CASSVDAGGNIQYF. The variable domain in full, with the rest retrieved from reference TRBV9 and TRBJ2-4, is DSGVTQTPKHLITATGQRVTLRCSPRSGDLSVYWYQQSLDQGLQFLIQYYNGEERAKGNILERFSAQQFPDLHSELNLSSLELGDSALYFCASSVDAGGNIQYFGAGTRLSVL.